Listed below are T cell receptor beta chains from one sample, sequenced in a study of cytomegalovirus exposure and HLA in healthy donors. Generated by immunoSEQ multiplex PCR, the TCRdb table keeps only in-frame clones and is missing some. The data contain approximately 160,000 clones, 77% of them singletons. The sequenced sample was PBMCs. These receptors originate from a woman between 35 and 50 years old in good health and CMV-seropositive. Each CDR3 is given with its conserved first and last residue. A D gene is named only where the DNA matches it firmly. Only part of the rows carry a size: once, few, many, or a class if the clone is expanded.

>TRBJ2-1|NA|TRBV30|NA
TGTGCCTGGGGACAGCAATACAATGAGCAGTTCTTC
CAWGQQYNEQFF
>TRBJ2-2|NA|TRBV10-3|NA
TGTGCCATCAGCCCCGGACTGTCTACCGGGGAGCTGTTTTTT
CAISPGLSTGELFF
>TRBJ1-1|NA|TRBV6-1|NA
TGTGCCATTGGGAACAGGTGGTCCGACACTGAAGCTTTCTTT
CAIGNRWSDTEAFF
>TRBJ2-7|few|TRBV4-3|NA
TGCGCCAGCAGCCAAGATCCCGGGACTGCAGCCTACGAGCAGTACTTC
CASSQDPGTAAYEQYF
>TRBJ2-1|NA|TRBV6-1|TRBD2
TGTGCCAGCAGTGTACCGGGACTAGCGGGAGAGCACTCCTACAATGAGCAGTTCTTC
CASSVPGLAGEHSYNEQFF
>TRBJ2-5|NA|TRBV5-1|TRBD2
TGCGCCAGCAGCGAAACGGCGGGGGGCCATTGGGAGACCCAGTACTTC
CASSETAGGHWETQYF
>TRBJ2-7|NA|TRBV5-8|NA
TGTGCCAGCAGCTTTACAGTTAATACCTACGAGCAGTACTTC
CASSFTVNTYEQYF
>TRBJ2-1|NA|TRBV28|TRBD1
TGTGCCAGCAGTTTACGGGACAGATACAATGAGCAGTTCTTC
CASSLRDRYNEQFF
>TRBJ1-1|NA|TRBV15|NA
TGTGCCACAGGTCGAAGTGGGGGGACTGAAGCTTTCTTT
CATGRSGGTEAFF
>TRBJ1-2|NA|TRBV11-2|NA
TGTGCCAGCAGCTTAGAGGGATCGGGAAACTATGGCTACACCTTC
CASSLEGSGNYGYTF
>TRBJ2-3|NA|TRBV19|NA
TGTGCCAGTAGTTTCGACCGGGACAACAGCCCAGATACGCAGTATTTT
CASSFDRDNSPDTQYF
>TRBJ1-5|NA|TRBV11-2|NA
TGTGCCAGCAGCTTAGGGGCAGATCTGCCCCAGCATTTT
CASSLGADLPQHF
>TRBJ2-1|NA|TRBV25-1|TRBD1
TGTGCCAGCAGTGAACATGGAGCCGGGACAGGGCGTATCGAGCAGTTCTTC
CASSEHGAGTGRIEQFF
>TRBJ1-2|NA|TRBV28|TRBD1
TGTGCCAGCAGTTTTGGTGACAGGGGGCTTTATGGCTACACCTTC
CASSFGDRGLYGYTF
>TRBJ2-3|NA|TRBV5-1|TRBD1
TGCGCCAGCAGCTTGGATTCCGGGACAGGGGCAGATACGCAGTATTTT
CASSLDSGTGADTQYF
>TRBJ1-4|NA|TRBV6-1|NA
TGTGCCAGCAGTGACGTGGGAGTCGAAAAACTGTTTTTT
CASSDVGVEKLFF
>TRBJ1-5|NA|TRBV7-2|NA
TGTGCCAGCAGCAACGGCAGGAGCAATCAGCCCCAGCATTTT
CASSNGRSNQPQHF
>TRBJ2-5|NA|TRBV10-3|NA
TGTGCCATCAGTGAGTCGGCGGGGTCCTCAGAGACCCAGTACTTC
CAISESAGSSETQYF
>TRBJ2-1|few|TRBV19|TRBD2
TGTGCCAGTAGTATCCCCAGCGGGAGAGGTAATGAGCAGTTCTTC
CASSIPSGRGNEQFF
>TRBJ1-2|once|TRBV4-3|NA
TGCGCCAGCAGCCAAGAAAACAATGGCTACACCTTC
CASSQENNGYTF
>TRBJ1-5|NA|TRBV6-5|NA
TGTGCCAGCAGTTACTCATCCGGGAGCAATCAGCCCCAGCATTTT
CASSYSSGSNQPQHF
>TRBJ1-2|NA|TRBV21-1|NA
TGTGCCAGCAGCAAAGGGACAGAGGACTATGGCTACACCTTC
CASSKGTEDYGYTF
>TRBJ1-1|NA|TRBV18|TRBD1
TGTGCCAGCTCACCCCCAGGGGGGACTGAAGCTTTCTTT
CASSPPGGTEAFF